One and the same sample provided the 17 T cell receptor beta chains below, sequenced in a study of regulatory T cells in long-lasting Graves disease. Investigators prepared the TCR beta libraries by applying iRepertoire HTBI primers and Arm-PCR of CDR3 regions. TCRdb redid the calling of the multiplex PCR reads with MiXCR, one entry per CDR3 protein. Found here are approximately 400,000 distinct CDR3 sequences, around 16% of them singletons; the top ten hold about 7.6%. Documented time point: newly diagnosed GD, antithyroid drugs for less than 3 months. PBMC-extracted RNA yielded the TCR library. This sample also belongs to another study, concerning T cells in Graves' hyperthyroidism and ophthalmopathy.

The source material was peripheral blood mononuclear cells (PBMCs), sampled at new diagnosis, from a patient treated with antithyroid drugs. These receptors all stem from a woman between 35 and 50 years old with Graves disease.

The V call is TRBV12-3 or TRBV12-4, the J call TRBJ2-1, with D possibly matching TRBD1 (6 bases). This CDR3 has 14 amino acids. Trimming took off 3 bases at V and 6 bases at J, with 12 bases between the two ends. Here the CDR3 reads CASSFQGRINEQFF. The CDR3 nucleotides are TGTGCCAGCAGTTTTCAGGGGCGCATCAATGAGCAGTTCTTC.

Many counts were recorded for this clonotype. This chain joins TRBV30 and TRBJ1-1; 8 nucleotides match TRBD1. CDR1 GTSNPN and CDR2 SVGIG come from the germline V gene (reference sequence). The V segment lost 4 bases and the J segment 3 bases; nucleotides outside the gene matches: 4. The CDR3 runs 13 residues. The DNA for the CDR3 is TGTGCCTGGAAGGACAGGGCGGACACTGAAGCTTTCTTT. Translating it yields CAWKDRADTEAFF.

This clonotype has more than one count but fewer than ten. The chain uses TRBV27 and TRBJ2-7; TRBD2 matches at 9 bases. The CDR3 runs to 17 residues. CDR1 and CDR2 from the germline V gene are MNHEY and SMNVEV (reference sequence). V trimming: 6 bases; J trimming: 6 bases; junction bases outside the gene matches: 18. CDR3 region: CASSPSLSRGLAGEQYF. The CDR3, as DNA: TGTGCCAGCAGCCCATCCCTCTCCCGGGGACTAGCAGGCGAGCAGTACTTC.

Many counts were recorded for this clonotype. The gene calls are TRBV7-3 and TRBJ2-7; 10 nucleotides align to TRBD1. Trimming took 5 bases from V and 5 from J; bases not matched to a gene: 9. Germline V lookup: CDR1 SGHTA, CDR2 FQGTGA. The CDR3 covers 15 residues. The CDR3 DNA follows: TGTGCCAGCAGCCTCGGACAGGGGGATGTAGACGAGCAGTACTTC. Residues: CASSLGQGDVDEQYF. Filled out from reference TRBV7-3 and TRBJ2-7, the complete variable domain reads GAGVSQTPSNKVTEKGKYVELRCDPISGHTALYWYRQSLGQGPEFLIYFQGTGAADDSGLPNDRFFAVRPEGSVSTLKIQRTERGDSAVYLCASSLGQGDVDEQYFGPGTRLTVT.

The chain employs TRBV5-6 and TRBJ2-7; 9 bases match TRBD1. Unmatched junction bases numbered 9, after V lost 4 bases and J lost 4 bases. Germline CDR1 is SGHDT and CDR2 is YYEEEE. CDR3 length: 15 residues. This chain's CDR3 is CASSSRGQGIYEQYF. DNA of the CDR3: TGTGCCAGCAGCAGCCGGGGACAGGGTATTTACGAGCAGTACTTC.

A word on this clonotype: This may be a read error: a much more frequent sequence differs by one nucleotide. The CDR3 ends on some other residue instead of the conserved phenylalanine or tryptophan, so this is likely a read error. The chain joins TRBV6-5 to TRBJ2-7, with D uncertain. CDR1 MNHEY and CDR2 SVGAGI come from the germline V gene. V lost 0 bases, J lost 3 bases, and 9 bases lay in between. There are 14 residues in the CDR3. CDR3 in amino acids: CASSYSRNYYEQYS. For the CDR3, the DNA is TGTGCCAGCAGTTACTCTAGGAACTACTACGAGCAGTACTCC.

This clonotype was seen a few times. In DNA, the CDR3 is TGTGCCAGCAGTTTGGCGGACAGATCAGCTTTCTTT. Its protein is CASSLADRSAFF. The chain links TRBV28 to TRBJ1-1; D perhaps matches TRBD1 (6 bases). The V gene's germline CDR1 is MDHEN and CDR2 SYDVKM. The CDR3 runs to 12 residues. V gave up 3 bases and J gave up 10 bases, with 12 bases separating them.

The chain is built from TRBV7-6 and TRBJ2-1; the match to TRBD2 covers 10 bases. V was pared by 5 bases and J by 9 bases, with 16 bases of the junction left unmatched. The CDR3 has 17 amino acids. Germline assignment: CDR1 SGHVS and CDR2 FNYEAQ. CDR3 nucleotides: TGTGCCAGCAGCCCTCATAGTGCTAGCGGGAGCAAGGGTGAGCAGTTCTTC. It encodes CASSPHSASGSKGEQFF.

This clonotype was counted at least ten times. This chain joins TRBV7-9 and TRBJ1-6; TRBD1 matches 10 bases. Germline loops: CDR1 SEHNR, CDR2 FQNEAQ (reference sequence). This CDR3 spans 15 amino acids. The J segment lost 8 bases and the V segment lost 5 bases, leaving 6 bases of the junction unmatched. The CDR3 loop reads CASSPRGTGDSPLHF. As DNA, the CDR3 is TGTGCCAGCAGCCCGCGAGGGACAGGGGATTCACCCCTCCACTTT.

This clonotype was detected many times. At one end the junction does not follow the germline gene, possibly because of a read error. CDR3 sequence: CASNLIYVDRTPISYGYTF. CDR3 sequence (DNA): TGTGCCAGCAATTTAATCTATGTGGACAGGACCCCAATATCCTATGGCTACACCTTC. This chain connects TRBV28 to TRBJ1-2, with 7 nucleotides matching TRBD1. The CDR3 contains 19 residues. Looked up from germline, CDR1 is MDHEN and CDR2 is SYDVKM.

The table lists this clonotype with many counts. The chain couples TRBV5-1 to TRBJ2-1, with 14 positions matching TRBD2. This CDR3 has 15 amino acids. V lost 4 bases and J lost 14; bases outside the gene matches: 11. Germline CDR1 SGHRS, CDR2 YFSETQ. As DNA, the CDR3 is TGCGCCAGCAGCCAAAACGGACTAGCGGGAGGTATAGAGTTCTTC. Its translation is CASSQNGLAGGIEFF.

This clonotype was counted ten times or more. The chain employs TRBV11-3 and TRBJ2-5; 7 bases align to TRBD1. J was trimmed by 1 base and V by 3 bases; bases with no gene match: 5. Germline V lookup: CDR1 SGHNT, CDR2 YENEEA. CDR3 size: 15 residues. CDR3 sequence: CASSFGTALQETQYF. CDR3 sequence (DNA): TGTGCCAGCAGCTTCGGGACAGCACTCCAAGAGACCCAGTACTTC.

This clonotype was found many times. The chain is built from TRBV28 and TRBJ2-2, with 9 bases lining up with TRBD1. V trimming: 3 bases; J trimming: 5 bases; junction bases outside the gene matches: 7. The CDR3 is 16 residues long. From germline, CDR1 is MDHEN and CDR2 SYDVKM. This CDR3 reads CASSLSVGTGTGELFF. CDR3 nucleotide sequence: TGTGCCAGCAGTTTGTCGGTGGGGACAGGGACCGGGGAGCTGTTTTTT.

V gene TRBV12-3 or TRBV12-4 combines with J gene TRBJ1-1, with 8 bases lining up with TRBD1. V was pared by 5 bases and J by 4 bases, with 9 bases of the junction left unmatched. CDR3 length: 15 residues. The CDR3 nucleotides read TGTGCCAGCAGTCCGACGACAGGGGCCCGCACTGAAGCTTTCTTT. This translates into CASSPTTGARTEAFF.

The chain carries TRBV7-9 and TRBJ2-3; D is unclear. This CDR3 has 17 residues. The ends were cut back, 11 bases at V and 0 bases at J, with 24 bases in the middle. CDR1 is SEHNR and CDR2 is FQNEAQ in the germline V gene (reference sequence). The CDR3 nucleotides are TGTGCCGGCGTTTGGGGTCCGATAGCTTCTAGCACAGATACGCAGTATTTT. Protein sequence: CAGVWGPIASSTDTQYF.

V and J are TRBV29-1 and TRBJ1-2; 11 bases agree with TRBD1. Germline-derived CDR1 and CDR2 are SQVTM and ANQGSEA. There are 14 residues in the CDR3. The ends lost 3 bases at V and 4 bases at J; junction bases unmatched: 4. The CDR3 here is CSVERDRGSYGYTF. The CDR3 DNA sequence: TGCAGCGTTGAGAGGGACAGGGGGTCCTATGGCTACACCTTC. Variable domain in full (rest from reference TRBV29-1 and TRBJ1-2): SAVISQKPSRDICQRGTSLTIQCQVDSQVTMMFWYRQQPGQSLTLIATANQGSEATYESGFVIDKFPISRPNLTFSTLTVSNMSPEDSSIYLCSVERDRGSYGYTFGSGTRLTVV.

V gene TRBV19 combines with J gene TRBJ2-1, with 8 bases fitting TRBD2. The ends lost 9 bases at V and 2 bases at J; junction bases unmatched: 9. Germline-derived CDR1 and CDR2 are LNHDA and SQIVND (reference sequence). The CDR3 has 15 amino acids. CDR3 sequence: CASSGRRGAYNEQFF. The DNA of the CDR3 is TGTGCCAGCAGCGGACGGCGGGGGGCCTACAATGAGCAGTTCTTC.